The rows below give T cell receptor beta chains drawn from one sample of a study of CD8 T cells in ankylosing spondylitis. TCRdb fed the 5' RACE reads into MiXCR, producing one record per CDR3 protein. This sample has some 8,600 distinct CDR3 sequences, with under 5% found just once. The material sequenced was blood, either unsorted or a sorted T cell fraction (not recorded which). These receptors came from a female donor with ankylosing spondylitis or in good health (not recorded which). Both conserved end residues are part of each CDR3.

V: TRBV9
CDR3: CASSPGTGGHQPQHF

V: TRBV9
CDR3: CASSGGGLSPDTQYF

V: TRBV9
CDR3: CASSGQNFGETQYF

V: TRBV9
CDR3: CASSVGGTERELFF

V: TRBV9
CDR3: CASSPPGNAGETQYF

V: TRBV9
CDR3: CASSTLGGGSTDTQYF

V: TRBV9
CDR3: CASSPGTAFEPQHF

V: TRBV9
CDR3: CASSVGKDNPNYGYTF

V: TRBV9
CDR3: CASSAHYGGAGNEQFF

V: TRBV9
CDR3: CASSGFRQGSPYGYTF

V: TRBV9
CDR3: CASSVAGGRTGELFF

V: TRBV9
CDR3: CASSFRGGQGTETQYF

V: TRBV9
CDR3: CASSATGGAGYEQYF

V: TRBV9
CDR3: CASSYGQGATYEQYF

V: TRBV9
CDR3: CASSADGSYEQYF

V: TRBV9
CDR3: CASSAGTSVHEQYF

V: TRBV9
CDR3: CASSVGQGSYNEQFF

V: TRBV9
CDR3: CASSVVSGDTQYF

V: TRBV9
CDR3: CASSVGGERNEQFF

V: TRBV9
CDR3: CASSFNREGGTDTQYF

V: TRBV9
CDR3: CASSVVGLATINEQFF

V: TRBV9
CDR3: CASSVYAGTGLRGGAGNEQFF

V: TRBV9
CDR3: CASSATWEGAVEQYF

V: TRBV9
CDR3: CASSVVLGAGYTF

V: TRBV9
CDR3: CASSLAGTAYEQYF

V: TRBV9
CDR3: CASSAGSPSLNEQYF

V: TRBV9
CDR3: CASSTDFGGRDTQYF

V: TRBV9
CDR3: CASSVAQNGYEQYF

V: TRBV9
CDR3: CASSNRNEETQYF

V: TRBV9
CDR3: CASSIGGSDTEAFF

V: TRBV9
CDR3: CASSSNIHRPSSYNEQFF

V: TRBV9
CDR3: CASSNRDAVYSSGYTF

V: TRBV9
CDR3: CASSAGRPTDTQYF

V: TRBV9
CDR3: CASSVPPGYEQFF

V: TRBV9
CDR3: CASSVDRGNYGYTF

V: TRBV9
CDR3: CASSARGQGAGSPLHF

V: TRBV9
CDR3: CASSRSGGNEQFF

V: TRBV12-1
CDR3: CASSYTGGDTGELFF

V: TRBV9
CDR3: CASSQFSGALYGYTF

V: TRBV9
CDR3: CASSVAWDRGRGEKLFF

V: TRBV9
CDR3: CASSGADSWNQPQHF

V: TRBV9
CDR3: CASSVAGAPPSYNEQFF

V: TRBV9
CDR3: CASSRGGGNTGELFF

V: TRBV9
CDR3: CASSVAGLAGGTNTGELFF

V: TRBV9
CDR3: CASSALRGGNTGELFF

V: TRBV9
CDR3: CASSAGQGSAEQYF

V: TRBV9
CDR3: CASSGGQGPTNYGYTF

V: TRBV9
CDR3: CASSVGQANTEAFF

V: TRBV9
CDR3: CASSGGGNQPQHF

V: TRBV9
CDR3: CASSDRGGTEAFF

V: TRBV9
CDR3: CASSVGRRGSYNEQFF

V: TRBV9
CDR3: CASSLTTGANYGYTF

V: TRBV9
CDR3: CASSPLGGGTYEQYF